A single sample gave rise to the 2 T cell receptor beta chains below, sequenced in a study of beta chain features in type 1 diabetes. Every isolated RNA sample was fully reverse transcribed, so sequencing captured expressed TCRB transcripts. The data were produced by immunoSEQ multiplex PCR, yet TCRdb's version contains in-frame clones alone and is incomplete. This repertoire shows about 900,000 clones, 15% to 20% found once; its top ten account for about 0.02%. The sample comprised naive CD4+ T cells from blood. Receptors originate from a woman aged 18 to 35 in good health.

There are a few counts of this clone. The chain couples TRBV7-9 to TRBJ2-6; the match to TRBD2 covers 7 bases. Germline-derived CDR1 and CDR2 are SEHNR and FQNEAQ (reference sequence). The CDR3 has 17 residues. V was pared by 3 bases and J by 4 bases, with 9 bases of the junction left unmatched. CDR3 region: CASSLKMGLSGANVLTF. In nucleotides, the CDR3 is TGTGCCAGCAGCTTGAAAATGGGACTATCCGGGGCCAACGTCCTGACTTTC.

The chain carries TRBV5-8 and TRBJ2-5; D remains unclear. The germline V gene has CDR1 SGHTS and CDR2 YDEGEE. V lost 6 bases, J lost 4 bases, and 16 bases lay in between. CDR3 length equals 14 residues. The CDR3: CASTSRNLIETQYF. CDR3 nucleotide sequence: TGTGCCAGCACCTCAAGGAATTTGATAGAGACCCAGTACTTC.